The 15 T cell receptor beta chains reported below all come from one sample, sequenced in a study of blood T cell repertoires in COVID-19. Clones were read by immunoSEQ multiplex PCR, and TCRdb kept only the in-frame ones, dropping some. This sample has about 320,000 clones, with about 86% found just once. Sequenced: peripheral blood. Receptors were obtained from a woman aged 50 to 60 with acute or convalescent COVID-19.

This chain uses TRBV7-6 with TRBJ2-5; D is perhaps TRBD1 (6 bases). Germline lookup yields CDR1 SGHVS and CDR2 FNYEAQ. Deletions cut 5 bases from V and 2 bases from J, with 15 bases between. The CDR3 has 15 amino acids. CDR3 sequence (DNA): TGTGCCAGCAGCAGCGCACCTCAGGGGCAAGAGACCCAGTACTTC. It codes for CASSSAPQGQETQYF.

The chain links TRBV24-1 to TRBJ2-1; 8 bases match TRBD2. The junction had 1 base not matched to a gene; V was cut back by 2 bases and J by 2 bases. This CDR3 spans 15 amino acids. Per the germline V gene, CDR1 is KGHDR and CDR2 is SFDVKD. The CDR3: CATSDSGLAYNEQFF. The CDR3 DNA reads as TGTGCCACCAGTGATTCGGGACTAGCCTACAATGAGCAGTTCTTC.

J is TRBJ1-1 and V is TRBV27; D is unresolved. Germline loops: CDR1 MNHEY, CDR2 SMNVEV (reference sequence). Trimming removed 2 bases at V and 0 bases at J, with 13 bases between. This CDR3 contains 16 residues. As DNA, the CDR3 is TGTGCCAGCAGTTTAGATATCGGAGGAATGAACACTGAAGCTTTCTTT. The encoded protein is CASSLDIGGMNTEAFF.

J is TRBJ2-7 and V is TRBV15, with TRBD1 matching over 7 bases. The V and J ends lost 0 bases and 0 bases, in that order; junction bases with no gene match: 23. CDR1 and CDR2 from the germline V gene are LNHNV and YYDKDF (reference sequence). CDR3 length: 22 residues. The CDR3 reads CATSRDVFSRIGDSKSSYEQYF. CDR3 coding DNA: TGTGCCACCAGCAGAGATGTCTTCAGTCGAATTGGGGACAGCAAGAGCTCCTACGAGCAGTACTTC.

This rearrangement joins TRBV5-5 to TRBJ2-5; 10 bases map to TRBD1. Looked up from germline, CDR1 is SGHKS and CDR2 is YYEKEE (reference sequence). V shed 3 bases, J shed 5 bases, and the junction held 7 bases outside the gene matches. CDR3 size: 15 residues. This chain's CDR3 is CASSSGTGAFETQYF. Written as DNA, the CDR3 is TGTGCCAGCAGCTCCGGGACAGGGGCATTTGAGACCCAGTACTTC. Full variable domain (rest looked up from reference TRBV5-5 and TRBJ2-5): DAGVTQSPTHLIKTRGQQVTLRCSPISGHKSVSWYQQVLGQGPQFIFQYYEKEERGRGNFPDRFSARQFPNYSSELNVNALLLGDSALYLCASSSGTGAFETQYFGPGTRLLVL.

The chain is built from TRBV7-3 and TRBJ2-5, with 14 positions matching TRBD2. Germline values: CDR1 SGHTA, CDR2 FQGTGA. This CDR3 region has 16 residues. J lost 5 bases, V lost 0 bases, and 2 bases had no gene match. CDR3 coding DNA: TGTGCCAGCAGCTTAACCGGGACTAGCGGGAGTGAGACCCAGTACTTC. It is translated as CASSLTGTSGSETQYF.

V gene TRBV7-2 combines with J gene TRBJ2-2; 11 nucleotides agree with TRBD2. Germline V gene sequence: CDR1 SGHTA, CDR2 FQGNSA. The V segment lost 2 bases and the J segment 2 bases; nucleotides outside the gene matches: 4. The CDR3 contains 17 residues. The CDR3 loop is CASSLPLAGGNTGELFF. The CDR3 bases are TGTGCCAGCAGCTTACCCCTAGCGGGAGGTAACACCGGGGAGCTGTTTTTT.

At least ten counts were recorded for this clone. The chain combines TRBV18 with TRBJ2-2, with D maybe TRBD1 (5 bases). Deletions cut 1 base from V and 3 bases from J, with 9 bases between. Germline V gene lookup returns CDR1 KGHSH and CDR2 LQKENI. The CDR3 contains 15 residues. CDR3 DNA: TGTGCCAGCTCACCACTGACAGATCACACCGGGGAGCTGTTTTTT. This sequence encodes CASSPLTDHTGELFF.

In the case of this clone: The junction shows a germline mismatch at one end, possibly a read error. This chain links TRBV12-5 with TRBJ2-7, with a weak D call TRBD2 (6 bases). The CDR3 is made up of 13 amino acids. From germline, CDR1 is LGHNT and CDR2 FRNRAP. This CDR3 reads CANGKQEGLEQYF. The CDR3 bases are TGTGCTAATGGTAAACAGGAGGGCCTCGAGCAGTACTTC.

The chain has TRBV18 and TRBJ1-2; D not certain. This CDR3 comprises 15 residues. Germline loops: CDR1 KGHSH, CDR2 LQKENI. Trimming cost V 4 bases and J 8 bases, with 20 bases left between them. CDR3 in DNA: TGTGCCAGCTCACTGCGTGGTAGGACGGAGGGCGGCTACACCTTC. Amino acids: CASSLRGRTEGGYTF.

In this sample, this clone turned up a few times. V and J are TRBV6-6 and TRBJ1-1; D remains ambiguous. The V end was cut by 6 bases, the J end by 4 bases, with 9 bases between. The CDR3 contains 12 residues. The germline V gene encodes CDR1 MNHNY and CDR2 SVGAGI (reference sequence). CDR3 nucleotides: TGTGCCAGCAGAGTGGAGGGCACTGAAGCTTTCTTT. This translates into CASRVEGTEAFF.

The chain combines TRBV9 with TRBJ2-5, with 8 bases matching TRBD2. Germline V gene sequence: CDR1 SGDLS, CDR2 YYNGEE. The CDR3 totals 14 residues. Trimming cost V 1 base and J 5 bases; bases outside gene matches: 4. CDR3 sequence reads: CASSVMSGGETQYF. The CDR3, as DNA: TGTGCCAGCAGCGTAATGTCGGGAGGGGAGACCCAGTACTTC.

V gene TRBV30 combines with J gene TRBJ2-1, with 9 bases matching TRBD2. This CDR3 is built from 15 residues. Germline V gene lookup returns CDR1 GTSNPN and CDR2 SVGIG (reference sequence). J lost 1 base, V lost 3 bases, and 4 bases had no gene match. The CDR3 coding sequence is TGTGCCTGGAGGGGCGGGAGGGCGTCCTACAATGAGCAGTTCTTC. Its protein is CAWRGGRASYNEQFF.

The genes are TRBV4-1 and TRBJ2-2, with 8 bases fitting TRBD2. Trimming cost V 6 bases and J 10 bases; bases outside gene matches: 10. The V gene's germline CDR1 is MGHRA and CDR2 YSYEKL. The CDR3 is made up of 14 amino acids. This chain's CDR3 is CASRAGPGGMELFF. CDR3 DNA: TGCGCCAGCAGGGCGGGCCCGGGAGGGATGGAGCTGTTTTTT.

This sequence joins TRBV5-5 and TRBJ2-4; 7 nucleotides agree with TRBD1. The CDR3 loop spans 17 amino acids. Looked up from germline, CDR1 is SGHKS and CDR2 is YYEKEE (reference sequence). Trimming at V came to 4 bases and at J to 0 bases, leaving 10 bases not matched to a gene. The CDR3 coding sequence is TGTGCCAGCAGCCCCCTGACAGGGCGAGAAGCCAAAAACATTCAGTACTTC. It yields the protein CASSPLTGREAKNIQYF.